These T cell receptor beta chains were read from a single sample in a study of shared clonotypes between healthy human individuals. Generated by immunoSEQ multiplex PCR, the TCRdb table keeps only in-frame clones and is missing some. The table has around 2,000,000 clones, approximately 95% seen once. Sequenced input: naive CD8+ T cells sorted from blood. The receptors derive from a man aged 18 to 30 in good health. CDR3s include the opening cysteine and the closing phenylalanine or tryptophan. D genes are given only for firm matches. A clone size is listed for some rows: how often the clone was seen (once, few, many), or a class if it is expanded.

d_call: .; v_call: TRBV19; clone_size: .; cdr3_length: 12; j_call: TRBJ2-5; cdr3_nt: TGTGCCAGTAGTAGCGGGGAAGAGACCCAGTACTTC; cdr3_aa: CASSSGEETQYF
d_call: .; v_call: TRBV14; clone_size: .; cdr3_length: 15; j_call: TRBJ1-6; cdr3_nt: TGTGCCAGCAGCCAAGATAAGATATATAATTCACCCCTCCACTTT; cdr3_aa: CASSQDKIYNSPLHF
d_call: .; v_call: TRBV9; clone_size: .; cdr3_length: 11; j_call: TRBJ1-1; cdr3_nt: TGTGCCAGCAGCCCTCTCACTGAAGCTTTCTTT; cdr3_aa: CASSPLTEAFF
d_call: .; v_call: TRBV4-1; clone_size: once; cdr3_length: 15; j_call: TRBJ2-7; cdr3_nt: TGCGCCAGCAGCCAAGTTGGTGGGGGGCTGAACGAGCAGTACTTC; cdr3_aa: CASSQVGGGLNEQYF
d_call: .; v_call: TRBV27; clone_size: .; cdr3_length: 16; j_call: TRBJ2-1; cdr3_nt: TGTGCCAGCAGTTTAGCGGCAGGCGAAAGATACAATGAGCAGTTCTTC; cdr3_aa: CASSLAAGERYNEQFF
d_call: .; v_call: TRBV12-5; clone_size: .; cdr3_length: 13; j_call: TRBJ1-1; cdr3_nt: TGTGCTAGTGGGGCGGGAACGAACACTGAAGCTTTCTTT; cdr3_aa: CASGAGTNTEAFF
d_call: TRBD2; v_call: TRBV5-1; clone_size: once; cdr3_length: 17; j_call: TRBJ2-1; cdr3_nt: TGCGCCAGCAGCTACGGACTAGCGGGGTCTCCCCTTCATGAGCAGTTCTTC; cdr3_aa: CASSYGLAGSPLHEQFF
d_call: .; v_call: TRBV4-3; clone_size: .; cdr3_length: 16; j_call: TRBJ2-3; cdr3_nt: TGCGCCAGCAGCCTAGGGCCTACCTGGGGCACAGATACGCAGTATTTT; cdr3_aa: CASSLGPTWGTDTQYF
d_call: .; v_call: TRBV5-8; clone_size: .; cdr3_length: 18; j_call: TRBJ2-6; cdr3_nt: TGTGCCAGCAGCAAGACTTCTAGCGTCTACTCTGGGGCCAACGTCCTGACTTTC; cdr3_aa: CASSKTSSVYSGANVLTF
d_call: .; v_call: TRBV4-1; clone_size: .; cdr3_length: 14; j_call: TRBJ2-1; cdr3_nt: TGCGCCAGCAGCCAAGTTATTGGGATTGGTGAGCAGTTCTTC; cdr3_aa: CASSQVIGIGEQFF
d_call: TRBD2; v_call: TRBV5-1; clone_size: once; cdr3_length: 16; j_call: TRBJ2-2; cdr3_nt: TGCGCCAGCAGCCGCCGGGGGGGCGAGGACACCGGGGAGCTGTTTTTT; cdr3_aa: CASSRRGGEDTGELFF
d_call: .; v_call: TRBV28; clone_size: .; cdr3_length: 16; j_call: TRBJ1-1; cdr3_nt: TGTGCCAGCACCCTAACGTATGGCCTCCTCGTCACTGAAGCTTTCTTT; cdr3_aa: CASTLTYGLLVTEAFF
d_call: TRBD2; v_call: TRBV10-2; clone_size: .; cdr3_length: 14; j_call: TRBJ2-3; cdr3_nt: TGCGCCAGCAGTGATGTAGCGGGGGAAGATACGCAGTATTTT; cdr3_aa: CASSDVAGEDTQYF
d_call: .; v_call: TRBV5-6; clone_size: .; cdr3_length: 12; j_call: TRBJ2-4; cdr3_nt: TGTGCCAGCAGCGCCGCCAAAAACATTCAGTACTTC; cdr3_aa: CASSAAKNIQYF
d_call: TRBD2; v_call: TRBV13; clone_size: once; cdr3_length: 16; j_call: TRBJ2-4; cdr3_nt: TGTGCCAGCAGCTCCCAGATAGCGGGAGGGCCAAACATTCAGTACTTC; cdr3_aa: CASSSQIAGGPNIQYF
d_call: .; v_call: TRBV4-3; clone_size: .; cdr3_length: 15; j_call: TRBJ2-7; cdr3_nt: TGCGCCAGCAGCCAAGGTATTACCGAGACGTACGAGCAGTACTTC; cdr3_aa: CASSQGITETYEQYF
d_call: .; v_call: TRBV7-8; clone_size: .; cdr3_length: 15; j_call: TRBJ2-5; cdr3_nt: TGTGCCAGCAGCTTCCCCCACCGGTTACAAGAGACCCAGTACTTC; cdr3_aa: CASSFPHRLQETQYF
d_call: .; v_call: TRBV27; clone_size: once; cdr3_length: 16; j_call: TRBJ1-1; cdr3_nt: TGTGCCAGCAGTTTAGGGCAGGGGTGGGGTGACACTGAAGCTTTCTTT; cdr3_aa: CASSLGQGWGDTEAFF
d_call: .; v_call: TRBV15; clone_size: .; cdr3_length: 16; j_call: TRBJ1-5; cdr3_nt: TGTGCCACCAGCAGAGGGCAGGTTAATGGCAATCAGCCCCAGCATTTT; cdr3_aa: CATSRGQVNGNQPQHF
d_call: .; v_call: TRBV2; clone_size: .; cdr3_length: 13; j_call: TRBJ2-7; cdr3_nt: TGTGCCAGCGCACCCGGGGACTCCTACGAGCAGTACTTC; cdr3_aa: CASAPGDSYEQYF
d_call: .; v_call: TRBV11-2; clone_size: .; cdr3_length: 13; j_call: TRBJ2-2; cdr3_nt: TGTGCCAGCAGCTTATGGGGCACCGGGGAGCTGTTTTTT; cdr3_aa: CASSLWGTGELFF
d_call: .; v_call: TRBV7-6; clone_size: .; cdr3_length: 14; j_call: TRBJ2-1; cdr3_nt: TGTGCCAGCAGCTTGAGACTAGAGGGGAATGAGCAGTTCTTC; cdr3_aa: CASSLRLEGNEQFF
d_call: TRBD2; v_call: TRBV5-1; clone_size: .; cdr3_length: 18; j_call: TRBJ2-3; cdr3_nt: TGCGCCAGCAGCTTGGAACTAGCGGGGGGAGCTAGCACAGATACGCAGTATTTT; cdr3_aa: CASSLELAGGASTDTQYF
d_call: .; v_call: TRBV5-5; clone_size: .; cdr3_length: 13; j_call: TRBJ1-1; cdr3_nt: TGTGCCAGCAGCTTGGGGTTGGGCACTGAAGCTTTCTTT; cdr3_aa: CASSLGLGTEAFF
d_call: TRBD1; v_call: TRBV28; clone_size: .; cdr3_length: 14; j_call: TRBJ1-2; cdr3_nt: TGTGCCAGCATCTACAGGGGGCGGAGCTATGGCTACACCTTC; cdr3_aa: CASIYRGRSYGYTF
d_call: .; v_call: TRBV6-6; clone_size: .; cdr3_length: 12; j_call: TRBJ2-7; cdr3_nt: TGTGCCAGCAGCCCCAGTGCGCTCGAGCAGTACTTC; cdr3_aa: CASSPSALEQYF
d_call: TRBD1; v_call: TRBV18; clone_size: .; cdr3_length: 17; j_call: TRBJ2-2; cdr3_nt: TGTGCCAGCTCACCGACCGACAGGGGGTTGAACACCGGGGAGCTGTTTTTT; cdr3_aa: CASSPTDRGLNTGELFF
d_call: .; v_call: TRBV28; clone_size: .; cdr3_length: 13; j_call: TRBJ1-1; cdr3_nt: TGTGCCAGCATCCTCTTGGAGGGCACTGAAGCTTTCTTT; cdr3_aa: CASILLEGTEAFF
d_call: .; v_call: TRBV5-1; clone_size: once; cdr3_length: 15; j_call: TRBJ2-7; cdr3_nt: TGCGCCAGCAGCTTGGACTACAGGGGGGGTTACGAGCAGTACTTC; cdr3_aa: CASSLDYRGGYEQYF
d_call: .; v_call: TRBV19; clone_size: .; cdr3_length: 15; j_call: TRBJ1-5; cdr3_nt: TGTGCCAGTAGTATAGAGGCACCTAGCAATCAGCCCCAGCATTTT; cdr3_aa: CASSIEAPSNQPQHF
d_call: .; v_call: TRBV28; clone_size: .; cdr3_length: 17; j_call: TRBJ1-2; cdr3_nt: TGTGCCAGCAGTTCATTACCAATCGGCGGGGATGACTATGGCTACACCTTC; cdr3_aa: CASSSLPIGGDDYGYTF
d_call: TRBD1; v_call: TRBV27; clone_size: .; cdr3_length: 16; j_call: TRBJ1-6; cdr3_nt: TGTGCCAGCAGCTCCGGGACAGGGGTCTATAATTCACCCCTCCACTTT; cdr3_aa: CASSSGTGVYNSPLHF
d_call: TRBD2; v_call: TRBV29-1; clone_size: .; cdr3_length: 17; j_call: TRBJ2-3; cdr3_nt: TGCAGCGTTGAAGATTTTCTGGCGGGAGGGAGGGCAGATACGCAGTATTTT; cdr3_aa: CSVEDFLAGGRADTQYF
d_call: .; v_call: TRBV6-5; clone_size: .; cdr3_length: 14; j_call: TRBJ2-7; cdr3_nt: TGTGCCAGCAGTTACTTGGAGGGTGCCTACGAGCAGTACTTC; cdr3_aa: CASSYLEGAYEQYF
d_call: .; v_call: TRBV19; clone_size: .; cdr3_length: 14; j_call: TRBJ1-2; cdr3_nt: TGTGCCAGTAGTATCCCGGGGACCGGTGGCGGCTACACCTTC; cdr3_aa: CASSIPGTGGGYTF
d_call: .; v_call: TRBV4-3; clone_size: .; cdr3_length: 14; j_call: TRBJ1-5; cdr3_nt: TGCGCCAGCAGCCTTTCCTGGGGGAATCAGCCCCAGCATTTT; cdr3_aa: CASSLSWGNQPQHF
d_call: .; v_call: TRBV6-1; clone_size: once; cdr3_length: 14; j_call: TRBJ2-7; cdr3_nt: TGTGCCAGCAGTGGCAGTGTTCAGAAATACGAGCAGTACTTC; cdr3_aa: CASSGSVQKYEQYF
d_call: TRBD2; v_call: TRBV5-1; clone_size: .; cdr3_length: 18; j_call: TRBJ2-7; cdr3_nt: TGCGCCAGCAGCTTGGCCCAACTAGCGGGCCTAGTGTCCTACGAGCAGTACTTC; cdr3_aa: CASSLAQLAGLVSYEQYF